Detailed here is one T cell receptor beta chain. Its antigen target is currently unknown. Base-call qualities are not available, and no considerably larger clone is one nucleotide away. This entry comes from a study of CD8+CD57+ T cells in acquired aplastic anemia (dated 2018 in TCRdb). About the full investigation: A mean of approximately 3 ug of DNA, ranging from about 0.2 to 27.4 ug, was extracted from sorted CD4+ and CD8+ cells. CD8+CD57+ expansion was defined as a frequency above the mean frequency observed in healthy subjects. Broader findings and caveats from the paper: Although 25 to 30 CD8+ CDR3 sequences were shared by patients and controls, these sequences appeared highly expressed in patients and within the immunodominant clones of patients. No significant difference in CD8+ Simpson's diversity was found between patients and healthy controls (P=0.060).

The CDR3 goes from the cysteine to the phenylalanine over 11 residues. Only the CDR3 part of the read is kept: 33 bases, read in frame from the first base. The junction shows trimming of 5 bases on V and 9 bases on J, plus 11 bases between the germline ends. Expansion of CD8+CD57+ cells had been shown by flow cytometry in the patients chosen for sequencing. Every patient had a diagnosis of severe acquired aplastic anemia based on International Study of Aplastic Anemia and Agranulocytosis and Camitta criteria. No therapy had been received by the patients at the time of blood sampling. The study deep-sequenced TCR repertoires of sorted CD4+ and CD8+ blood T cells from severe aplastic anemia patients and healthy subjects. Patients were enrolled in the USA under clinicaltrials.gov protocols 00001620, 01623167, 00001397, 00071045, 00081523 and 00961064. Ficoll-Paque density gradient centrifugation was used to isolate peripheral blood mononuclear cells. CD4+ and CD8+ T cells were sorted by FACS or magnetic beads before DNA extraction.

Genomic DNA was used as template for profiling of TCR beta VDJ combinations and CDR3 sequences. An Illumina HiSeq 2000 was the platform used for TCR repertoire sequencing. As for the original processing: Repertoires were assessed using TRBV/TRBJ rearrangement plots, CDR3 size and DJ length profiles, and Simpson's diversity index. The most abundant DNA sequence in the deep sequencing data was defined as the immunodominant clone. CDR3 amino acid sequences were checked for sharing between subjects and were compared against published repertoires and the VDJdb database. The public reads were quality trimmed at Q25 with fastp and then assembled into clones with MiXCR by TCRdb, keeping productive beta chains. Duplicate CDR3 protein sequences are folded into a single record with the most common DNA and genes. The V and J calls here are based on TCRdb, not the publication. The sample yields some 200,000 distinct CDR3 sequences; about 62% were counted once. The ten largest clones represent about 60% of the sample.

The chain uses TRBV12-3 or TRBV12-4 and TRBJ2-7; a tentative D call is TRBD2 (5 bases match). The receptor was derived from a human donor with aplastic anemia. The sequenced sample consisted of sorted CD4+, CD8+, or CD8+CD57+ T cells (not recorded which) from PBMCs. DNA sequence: TGTGCCAGCAGTCAAGGCCGGGGGCAGTACTTC. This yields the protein CASSQGRGQYF.